This TCR beta chain comes out of a study of shared clonotypes between healthy human individuals. V lost 2 bases and J lost 0; bases outside the gene matches: 6. The CDR3 has 16 residues. CDR1 is SGHVT and CDR2 is SQSDAQ in the germline V gene. About this clone itself: Its antigen is not identified.

Study-level points and caveats: An expected dependence of interdonor clonotype sharing on sequencing depth was noted.

The donors, healthy adults who were HIV-negative, had experienced no recent acute infections or vaccinations. It was at deep level that the assay was run. Per the original methods: ImmunoSEQ output held junction-only sequences without quality scores, so filtering differed. Assay: immunoSEQ multiplex PCR; the TCRdb copy retains only in-frame clones and omits some. The DNA was the basis for D and trimming; V, J and clone size are from that table. The repertoire consists of 2.3 million or so clones, with more than 80% occurring once and the leading ten covering approximately 0.4%. The clonotype originates from a man aged 18 to 35 in good health. Some clones in this sample may be carry-over from other donors' samples. The chain links TRBV7-4 to TRBJ2-7; 8 nucleotides agree with TRBD1. The sample consisted of naive CD4+ T cells from PBMCs. As to subset: CD45RA+ positively selected. CDR3 sequence: CASSLLRQGSSYEQYF. The CDR3, as DNA: TGTGCCAGCAGCTTACTCCGACAGGGGAGCTCCTACGAGCAGTACTTC. Complete variable domain (other parts from reference TRBV7-4 and TRBJ2-7): GAGVSQSPRYKVAKRGRDVALRCDSISGHVTLYWYRQTLGQGSEVLTYSQSDAQRDKSGRPSGRFSAERPERSVSTLKIQRTEQGDSAVYLCASSLLRQGSSYEQYFGPGTRLTVT.